This T cell receptor (beta chain) came from a study of T-cell reconstitution after alpha-beta-depleted transplantation in children. Broader study findings: Expanded graft clones numbering several hundred reportedly gave rise to alpha-beta T cells about two months after transplant.

TCRbeta library preparation incorporated unique molecular identifiers. TCRdb ran MiXCR on the PCR reads and lists one entry per CDR3 protein. The repertoire consists of about a million distinct CDR3 sequences, with around 30% occurring once and the leading ten covering over 25%. This clonotype came up a few times. The antigen is not known. CDR1 and CDR2 from the germline V gene are MGHRA and YSYEKL. V gave up 1 base and J gave up 8 bases; unmatched junction bases: 6. The CDR3 is 15 amino acids. The source material was PBMCs, mostly from graft donor cells, sampled 360 days after TCRalphabeta/CD19-depleted stem cell transplant. This clonotype was sampled from a boy in the first two years of life who had a stem cell transplant for SCID, so the T cells may come from the graft donor. The rearrangement uses TRBV4-1 and TRBJ2-1; 9 nucleotides align to TRBD2. The CDR3 here is CASSQGTSGPDEQFF. CDR3 coding DNA: TGCGCCAGCAGCCAAGGAACTAGCGGGCCCGATGAGCAGTTCTTC.